The T cell receptor (beta chain) under discussion was sequenced for a study of radiation and T cells in renal cell carcinoma (dated by TCRdb to the early 2020s). About the study as a whole: The samples were drawn from a clinical trial, where primary renal cell carcinomas were treated with 15 Gy of stereotactic body radiation therapy and then removed by nephrectomy 4 weeks afterward. In total, 50 to 55 samples, comprising approximately 26 tumors and roughly 27 peripheral blood samples, were subjected to TCR beta sequencing. In the approximately 49 samples combined, some 4,000,000 unique CDR3 nucleotide sequences were found, encoding 2 million to 3 million unique CDR3 amino acid sequences.

A note on this clone: No cognate antigen has been identified for it. Base qualities are missing; no much larger clone stands one base away.

The time point tag for this specimen amounts to: blood 2 weeks post-SBRT. The treatment or condition label corresponds to: 15 Gy SBRT to primary tumor, nephrectomy 4 weeks later. To track tumor-enriched clonotypes, serial peripheral blood was sampled from radiation-treated patients at baseline and at 2 weeks and 4 weeks after SBRT. Every patient had renal cell carcinoma of clear cell pathology. Genomic DNA for TCR sequencing was prepared using the QIAamp DNA Blood Mini Kit (Qiagen). Samples were included in the analyses only if all quality control checks were passed. V was cut back by 4 bases and J by 0 bases, leaving a gap of 13 bases between them. The germline V gene (reference sequence) gives CDR1 as LNHDA and CDR2 as SQIVND. Reading from cysteine to phenylalanine, the CDR3 counts 17 amino acids. The CDR3 DNA has 51 bases and is translated from base 1. Following the manufacturer's recommendations, the immunoSEQ kit was used to generate TCR beta libraries from genomic DNA. To prepare the libraries, a first multiplex PCR with proprietary primers was run, followed by a second PCR that added unique barcodes, and a bead cleanup was done after each round. A kit-provided positive control reaction and a negative control reaction were included in every sample batch. The final libraries were assessed on an Agilent 4200 TapeStation D1000 ScreenTape, pooled by volume, and quantified by qPCR. Sequencing ran on an Illumina NextSeq500 with a MidOutput 150-cycle cartridge, using 156 Read1 and 15 Index1 cycles with kit custom primers. The pooled library was loaded at around 0.93 pM with approximately 20% PhiX control spiked in. The authors' pipeline ran thus. Vendor-processed data were analyzed in R, with a clonotype defined as all T cells sharing the same CDR3 nucleotide sequence. In the clone abundance analyses, frequencies were normalized to the 10,000 most abundant clones in each sample. Before analysis, public T cell clones were removed, and these numbered fewer than six per sample on average. Tumor-enriched and baseline blood-enriched clonotypes were defined by at least a 32-fold difference in abundance between compartments. A beta-binomial differential abundance model was used to identify clonotypes that expanded or contracted between blood time points. Tumor-blood repertoire similarity was measured with the Baroni-Urbani and Buser coefficient, and group comparisons used two-tailed Wilcoxon tests in R. TCRdb limited this immuneACCESS table to in-frame rearrangements with V and J called. A share of clones is missing; checked studies link under half to unresolved V genes, and the rest is unexplained. V and J calls plus clone size are reproduced from that table; the DNA served to infer D and trimming. The sample data list more than 95,000 clones, and roughly four fifths of these were observed just once. The top ten constitute roughly 6% of the sample.

Study-wide findings and limitations: An increase in top tumor clonotypes in blood was observed from baseline to 2 weeks post-radiation, followed by contraction by 4 weeks, which was taken to suggest transient expansion of tumor-resident clones. Changes in the blood repertoire were not tracked past 4 weeks after treatment. With a single-armed trial design, the study had no way to address how radiation dose or scheduling affects the TCR repertoire. No pretreatment tumor biopsies were available, so the baseline intratumoral presence of clonotypes could not be determined.

The receptor was isolated from a man aged 45-65 years with renal cell carcinoma. Source: blood, taken from a patient whose treatment included radiotherapy and nephrectomy. This chain is built from TRBV19 and TRBJ2-6; TRBD1 could be the D gene, as 5 bases match. The sequence in DNA is TGTGCCAGTAGTACTGCCTCTGGGGCCTCTGGGGCCAACGTCCTGACTTTC. It is translated as CASSTASGASGANVLTF.